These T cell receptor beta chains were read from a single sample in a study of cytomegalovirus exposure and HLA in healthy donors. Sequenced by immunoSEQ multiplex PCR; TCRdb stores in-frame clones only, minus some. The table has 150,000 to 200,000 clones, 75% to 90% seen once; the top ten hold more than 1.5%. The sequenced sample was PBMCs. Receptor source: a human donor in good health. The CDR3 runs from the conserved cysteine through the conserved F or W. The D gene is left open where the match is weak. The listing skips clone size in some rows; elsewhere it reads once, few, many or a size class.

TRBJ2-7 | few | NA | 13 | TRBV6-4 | CASRPSGRYEQYF | TGTGCCAGCAGGCCAAGCGGGCGGTACGAGCAGTACTTC
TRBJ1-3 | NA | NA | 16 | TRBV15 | CATRSTTTGTGNTIYF | TGTGCCACCAGGAGTACTACGACAGGAACTGGAAACACCATATATTTT
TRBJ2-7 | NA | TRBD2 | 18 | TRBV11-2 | CASTLDSTSGGLSYEQYF | TGTGCCAGCACCTTAGATTCAACTAGCGGGGGGCTCTCCTACGAGCAGTACTTC
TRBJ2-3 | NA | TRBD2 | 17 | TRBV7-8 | CASRASGGALGTDTQYF | TGTGCCAGCAGGGCTAGCGGGGGGGCTCTCGGCACAGATACGCAGTATTTT
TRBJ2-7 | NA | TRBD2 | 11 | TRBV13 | CASSREGEQYF | TGTGCCAGCAGCCGGGAGGGCGAGCAGTACTTC
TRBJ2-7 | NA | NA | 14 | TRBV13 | CASSSAGSTYEQYF | TGTGCCAGCAGCTCAGCAGGCAGTACCTACGAGCAGTACTTC
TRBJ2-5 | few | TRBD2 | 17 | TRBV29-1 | CSVGGGNRAGSGETQYF | TGCAGCGTTGGTGGCGGGAATCGAGCGGGGTCAGGAGAGACCCAGTACTTC
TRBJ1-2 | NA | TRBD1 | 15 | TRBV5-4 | CASSSGMDRESGYTF | TGTGCCAGCAGCTCGGGAATGGACAGGGAAAGCGGCTACACCTTC
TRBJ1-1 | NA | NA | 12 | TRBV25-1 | CASSTADTEAFF | TGTGCCAGCAGTACCGCGGACACTGAAGCTTTCTTT
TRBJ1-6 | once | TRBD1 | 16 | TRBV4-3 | CASSQGQGSYNSPLHF | TGCGCCAGCAGCCAAGGACAGGGCTCCTATAATTCACCCCTCCACTTT
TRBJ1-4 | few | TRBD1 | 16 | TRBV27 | CASRAQYRGRSEKLFF | TGTGCCAGCAGGGCCCAATACAGGGGAAGAAGCGAAAAACTGTTTTTT
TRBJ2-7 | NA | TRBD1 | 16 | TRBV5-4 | CASSGTGRGSSYEQYF | TGTGCCAGCAGCGGGACAGGGCGGGGGTCCTCCTACGAGCAGTACTTC
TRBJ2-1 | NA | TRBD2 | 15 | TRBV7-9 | CASSAPGGRYNEQFF | TGTGCCAGCAGCGCCCCGGGGGGTAGATACAATGAGCAGTTCTTC
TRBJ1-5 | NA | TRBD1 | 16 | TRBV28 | CASSSDRDSLRQPQHF | TGTGCCAGCAGTTCAGACCGGGACAGCCTACGACAGCCCCAGCATTTT
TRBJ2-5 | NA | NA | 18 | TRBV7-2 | CASSLVIGGRYPYRTQYF | TGTGCCAGCAGCTTAGTTATCGGGGGGCGCTACCCTTACCGGACCCAGTACTTC
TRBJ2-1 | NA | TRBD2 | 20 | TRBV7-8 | CASIGTGLAGGKSSYNEQFF | TGTGCCAGCATCGGAACGGGACTAGCGGGGGGTAAAAGCTCCTACAATGAGCAGTTCTTC
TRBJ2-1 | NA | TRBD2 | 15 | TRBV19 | CASSMGAGKYNEQFF | TGTGCCAGTAGTATGGGAGCGGGGAAATACAATGAGCAGTTCTTC
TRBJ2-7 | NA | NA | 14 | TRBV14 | CASSQNGQGYEQYF | TGTGCCAGCAGCCAAAACGGGCAGGGTTACGAGCAGTACTTC
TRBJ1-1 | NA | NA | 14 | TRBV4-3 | CASSLIQGNTEAFF | TGCGCCAGCAGCCTAATACAGGGGAACACTGAAGCTTTCTTT
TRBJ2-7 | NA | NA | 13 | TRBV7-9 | CASSRQEPYEQYF | TGTGCCAGCAGTAGACAAGAGCCCTACGAGCAGTACTTC
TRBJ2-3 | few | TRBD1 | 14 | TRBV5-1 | CASLLGQGADTQYF | TGCGCCAGCCTACTGGGACAGGGGGCAGATACGCAGTATTTT
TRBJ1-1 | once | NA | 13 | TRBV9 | CASSASGNTEAFF | TGTGCCAGCAGCGCCTCAGGGAACACTGAAGCTTTCTTT
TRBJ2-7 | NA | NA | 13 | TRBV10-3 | CAISPDEDHEQYF | TGTGCCATCAGTCCCGATGAGGATCACGAGCAGTACTTC
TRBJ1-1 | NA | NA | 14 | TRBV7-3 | CASRYRDTVTEAFF | TGTGCCAGCAGATACCGGGACACCGTCACTGAAGCTTTCTTT
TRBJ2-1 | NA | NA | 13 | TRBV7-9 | CASSPVSRNEQFF | TGTGCCAGCAGCCCCGTTTCCCGCAATGAGCAGTTCTTC
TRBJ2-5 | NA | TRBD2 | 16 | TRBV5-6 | CASSLGTSGGAETQYF | TGTGCCAGCAGCTTGGGGACTAGCGGGGGGGCAGAGACCCAGTACTTC
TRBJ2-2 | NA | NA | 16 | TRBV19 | CASSILSTKNTGELFF | TGTGCCAGTAGTATTCTCTCCACAAAGAACACCGGGGAGCTGTTTTTT
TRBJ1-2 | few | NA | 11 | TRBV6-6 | CASSPNCGSAF | TGTGCCAGCAGCCCAAACTGTGGAAGCGCCTTC